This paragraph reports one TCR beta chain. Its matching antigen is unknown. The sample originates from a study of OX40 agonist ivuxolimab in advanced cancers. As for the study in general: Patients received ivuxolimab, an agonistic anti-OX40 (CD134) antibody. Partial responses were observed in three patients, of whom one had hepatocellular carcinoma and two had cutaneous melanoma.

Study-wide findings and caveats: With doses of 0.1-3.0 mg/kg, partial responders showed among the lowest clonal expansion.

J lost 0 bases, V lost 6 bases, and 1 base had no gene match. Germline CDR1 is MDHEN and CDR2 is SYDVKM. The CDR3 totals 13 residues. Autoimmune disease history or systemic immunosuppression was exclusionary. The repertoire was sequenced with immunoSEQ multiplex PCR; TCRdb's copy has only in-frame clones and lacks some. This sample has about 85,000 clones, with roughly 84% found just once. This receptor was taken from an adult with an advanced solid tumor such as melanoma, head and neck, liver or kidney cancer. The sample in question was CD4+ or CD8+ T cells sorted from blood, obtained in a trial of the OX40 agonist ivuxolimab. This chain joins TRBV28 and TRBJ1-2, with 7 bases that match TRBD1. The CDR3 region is CASRGTANYGYTF. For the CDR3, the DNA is TGTGCCAGCAGGGGGACAGCTAACTATGGCTACACCTTC.